This paragraph covers one T cell receptor (beta chain) sequence. Sequencing was performed with immunoSEQ multiplex PCR; in TCRdb, only in-frame clones are kept and a portion is missing. This sample has about 78,000 clones, with approximately 89% found just once. These data are taken from a study of blood T cell repertoires in COVID-19. The germline V gene has CDR1 SGDLS and CDR2 YYNGEE. The CDR3 spans 16 residues. Germline trimming cut 0 bases from V and 5 bases from J; bases unmatched to any gene: 4. The sample comprised peripheral blood. The chain uses TRBV9 and TRBJ2-7, with 14 bases aligning to TRBD2. This sequence originates from a woman in her sixties with acute or convalescent COVID-19. Here the CDR3 DNA reads TGTGCCAGCAGCGTAGGGGGACTAGCGGGAGACCACGAGCAGTACTTC. The encoded protein is CASSVGGLAGDHEQYF.